This note documents a single T cell receptor beta chain sequence. This sample stems from a study of shared clonotypes between healthy human individuals. The V end lost 4 bases, the J end lost 7 bases, and 14 bases lay between the germline ends. Germline V lookup: CDR1 SGHRS, CDR2 YFSETQ. The CDR3 has 13 residues. The method was immunoSEQ multiplex PCR; TCRdb's version includes in-frame clones alone and lacks a portion of them. The repertoire holds hundreds of thousands of clones, with approximately 79% as singletons. The chain uses TRBV5-1 and TRBJ2-5; TRBD2 is a possible D gene (6 bases). The receptor was isolated from a woman aged 30 to 39 in good health. The sample consisted of memory CD4+ T cells sorted from blood. Documented subset: CD45RA-negative fraction. This CDR3 is CASSLSGPGTQYF. CDR3 nucleotide sequence: TGCGCCAGCAGCCTTAGCGGACCGGGGACCCAGTACTTC.